This passage covers 23 T cell receptor beta chains from one sample sequenced in a study of T cells after yellow fever vaccination. TCRdb passed the 5' RACE reads through MiXCR, listing each CDR3 protein once. The table records hundreds of thousands of distinct CDR3 sequences, about a fifth of them present only once. This material consisted of PBMCs, taken 15 days after the yellow fever booster vaccination. These receptors all stem from a man younger than 40 who received the YFV17D yellow fever vaccine.

This clonotype has ten or more counts. CDR3 region: CSARRGDKEIGYTF. The CDR3 bases are TGCAGTGCCCGTCGGGGGGACAAAGAAATTGGCTACACCTTC. The chain has TRBV20-1 and TRBJ1-2, with D maybe TRBD1 (6 bases). The V gene lost 6 bases and the J gene lost 7 bases, with 21 bases spanning the gap. The CDR3 consists of 14 residues. Germline values: CDR1 DFQATT, CDR2 SNEGSKA (reference sequence).

V and J are TRBV5-1 and TRBJ2-5; D might be TRBD2 (5 bases). The CDR3 covers 18 residues. V was cut by 4 bases and J by 1 base, with 23 bases left in between. Germline-derived CDR1 and CDR2 are SGHRS and YFSETQ. Here the CDR3 reads CASSKTFIRRAIQETQYF. DNA of the CDR3: TGCGCCAGCAGCAAAACCTTTATTAGGCGGGCCATCCAAGAGACCCAGTACTTC.

The chain uses TRBV29-1 and TRBJ2-6; 8 bases line up with TRBD2. CDR1 is SQVTM and CDR2 is ANQGSEA in the germline V gene. The CDR3 spans 16 residues. The J segment lost 0 bases and the V segment lost 4 bases, leaving 5 bases of the junction unmatched. This CDR3 reads CSVAGGASSGANVLTF. CDR3 bases: TGCAGCGTTGCGGGGGGGGCCTCCTCTGGGGCCAACGTCCTGACTTTC.

A few counts support this clonotype. The chain employs TRBV20-1 and TRBJ2-1; 10 nucleotides agree with TRBD2. The ends lost 3 bases at V and 6 bases at J; junction bases unmatched: 5. CDR1 is DFQATT, CDR2 SNEGSKA, per germline (reference sequence). This CDR3 is 14 amino acids long. The CDR3 DNA is TGCAGTGCTAGTCAAGCGGGAGGGCCCAATGAGCAGTTCTTC. The encoded protein is CSASQAGGPNEQFF.

The V call is TRBV10-3, the J call TRBJ2-7; 9 bases line up with TRBD1. In germline, CDR1 is ENHRY, CDR2 SYGVKD. V lost 2 bases, J lost 3 bases, and 8 bases stayed unmatched. This CDR3 spans 16 amino acids. The CDR3 is CAISEDRDRVSYEQYF. For the CDR3, the DNA is TGTGCCATCAGTGAGGACCGGGACAGGGTCAGCTACGAGCAGTACTTC.

This clonotype came up a few times. The chain uses TRBV5-4 and TRBJ2-2, with 7 bases lining up with TRBD2. CDR1 is SGHNT, CDR2 YYREEE, per germline (reference sequence). J was trimmed by 4 bases and V by 3 bases; bases with no gene match: 12. The CDR3 is 17 amino acids. Here the CDR3 reads CASSSAGVRGGTGELFF. The CDR3 DNA sequence: TGTGCCAGCAGCTCCGCTGGGGTACGCGGGGGCACCGGGGAGCTGTTTTTT.

The rearrangement joins TRBV20-1 to TRBJ2-2; D gene ambiguous. The CDR3 covers 13 residues. V gave up 1 base and J gave up 2 bases, with 5 bases separating them. CDR1 is DFQATT, CDR2 SNEGSKA, per germline (reference sequence). In DNA form, the CDR3 reads TGCAGTGCTAGAGGAGTTAACACCGGGGAGCTGTTTTTT. Protein product: CSARGVNTGELFF.

The chain has TRBV20-1 and TRBJ2-3, with 7 bases matching TRBD2. The CDR3 consists of 14 residues. Germline V gene data show CDR1 as DFQATT and CDR2 as SNEGSKA (reference sequence). Trimming removed 1 base from V and 4 bases from J; junction bases left unmatched: 5. The CDR3 bases are TGCAGTGCTAGAGTATCCGCGGGAGCAGATACGCAGTATTTT. Translation gives CSARVSAGADTQYF.

In this sample, this clonotype turned up a few times. The rearrangement uses TRBV6-5 and TRBJ1-6; D perhaps matches TRBD1 (6 bases). Germline CDR1 and CDR2: MNHEY and SVGAGI. The ends were cut back, 6 bases at V and 7 bases at J, with 16 bases in the middle. This CDR3 has 15 residues. This CDR3 is CASSILTGENSPLHF. As DNA, the CDR3 is TGTGCCAGCAGCATCCTGACAGGCGAAAATTCACCCCTCCACTTT.

The chain joins TRBV20-1 to TRBJ2-1; TRBD2 aligns across 13 bases. CDR3 length: 17 residues. Per the germline V gene, CDR1 is DFQATT and CDR2 is SNEGSKA (reference sequence). V lost 3 bases and J lost 2; bases outside the gene matches: 7. CDR3 residues: CSASTSGRAGTYNEQFF. The CDR3 nucleotides read TGCAGTGCTAGTACTAGCGGGAGGGCCGGGACCTACAATGAGCAGTTCTTC.

This clonotype was observed a few times. The genes are TRBV20-1 and TRBJ2-7, with TRBD1 as a possible D gene (6 bases). The germline CDR1 and CDR2 sequences are DFQATT and SNEGSKA (reference sequence). V was clipped by 6 bases and J by 4 bases, with 16 bases between them. This CDR3 has 13 amino acids. CDR3 sequence (DNA): TGCAGTGCGCCTTCCGGGACACAATACGAGCAGTACTTC. As protein: CSAPSGTQYEQYF.

The sample holds many counts of this clonotype. This sequence joins TRBV4-3 and TRBJ2-3; 8 bases are a match to TRBD2. Germline lookup yields CDR1 LGHNA and CDR2 YSLEER. J lost 3 bases, V lost 1 base, and 3 bases had no gene match. The CDR3 sequence is 15 residues long. The CDR3 sequence is CASSQGASGTDTQYF. The CDR3 DNA reads TGCGCCAGCAGCCAAGGGGCTAGCGGGACAGATACGCAGTATTTT.

The sample holds a few counts of this clonotype. The genes are TRBV6-1 and TRBJ1-1; possible D gene TRBD1, 6 bases. V dropped 4 bases and J dropped 0 bases, with 18 bases sitting between them. This CDR3 comprises 17 residues. The germline CDR1 and CDR2 sequences are MNHNS and SASEGT. CDR3 sequence (DNA): TGTGCCAGCAGTGCCCAAGCCGGGGGACAACTGAACACTGAAGCTTTCTTT. It specifies CASSAQAGGQLNTEAFF.

This chain links TRBV20-1 with TRBJ2-7; D possibly corresponds to TRBD2 (6 bases). The germline V gene encodes CDR1 DFQATT and CDR2 SNEGSKA (reference sequence). CDR3 length equals 14 residues. The V end lost 6 bases, the J end lost 1 base, and 16 bases lay between the germline ends. CDR3 region: CSALASANSYEQYF. CDR3 nucleotides: TGCAGTGCACTGGCTAGCGCGAATTCCTACGAGCAGTACTTC.

A few counts support this clonotype. The chain carries TRBV4-2 and TRBJ2-5; D is perhaps TRBD1 (5 bases). The CDR3 totals 15 residues. Trimming shortened V by 3 bases and J by 3 bases, and 14 bases separated the two germline ends. Germline assignment: CDR1 LGHNA and CDR2 YNFKEQ. The CDR3 here is CASSHLGKGEETQYF. The CDR3 nucleotides are TGTGCCAGCAGCCATCTTGGCAAAGGGGAAGAGACCCAGTACTTC.

This clonotype occurred a few times. The CDR3 nucleotides are TGCAGTGCTCCAGCCGAGCGGGGGAACAATGAGCAGTTCTTC. Protein product: CSAPAERGNNEQFF. The chain has TRBV20-1 and TRBJ2-1; 8 bases match TRBD2. The germline V gene encodes CDR1 DFQATT and CDR2 SNEGSKA (reference sequence). V lost 5 bases and J lost 5; bases outside the gene matches: 8. The CDR3 has 14 residues.

There are a few counts of this clonotype. The V gene is TRBV24-1, the J gene TRBJ2-3; no firm D call. Trimming removed 3 bases at V and 6 bases at J, with 12 bases between. The CDR3 has 14 amino acids. Germline V gene lookup returns CDR1 KGHDR and CDR2 SFDVKD. The CDR3 bases are TGTGCCACCAGTGATGTGACCTCCCCGGATACGCAGTATTTT. This gives the protein CATSDVTSPDTQYF.

This clonotype was observed a handful of times. This sequence joins TRBV4-3 and TRBJ1-1; D unresolved. Trimming stripped 0 bases from V and 1 base from J, with 9 bases between. Looked up from germline, CDR1 is LGHNA and CDR2 is YSLEER. This CDR3 has 15 amino acids. CDR3 nucleotide sequence: TGCGCCAGCAGCCAAGATACGGGGTGGAACACTGAAGCTTTCTTT. Translating gives CASSQDTGWNTEAFF.

This clonotype was seen more than once but under ten times. CDR3 loop: CSARVGTDYNEQFF. CDR3 DNA: TGCAGTGCTAGAGTGGGGACAGATTACAATGAGCAGTTCTTC. The V gene is TRBV20-1, the J gene TRBJ2-1; 7 positions agree with TRBD1. The ends lost 1 base at V and 4 bases at J; junction bases unmatched: 4. Germline CDR1 and CDR2: DFQATT and SNEGSKA (reference sequence). The CDR3 is 14 amino acids.

Only a few counts were recorded for this clonotype. The chain employs TRBV7-9 and TRBJ2-7, with 8 bases aligning to TRBD2. The trim removed 5 bases at V and 6 bases at J, leaving 9 bases unmatched. The CDR3 spans 14 residues. Germline V CDR1 and CDR2: SEHNR, FQNEAQ (reference sequence). The CDR3 loop reads CASSAPAGVGEQYF. The CDR3 DNA reads as TGTGCCAGCAGCGCCCCAGCGGGGGTCGGCGAGCAGTACTTC.

This clonotype has more than one count but fewer than ten. The CDR3, as DNA: TGTGCCAGCAGCGTAACGTGGGGCGGCACCGGGGAGCTGTTTTTT. Its protein is CASSVTWGGTGELFF. The chain combines TRBV9 with TRBJ2-2; TRBD1 is a possible D gene (5 bases). The CDR3 sequence is 15 residues long. The V gene lost 1 base and the J gene lost 4 bases, with 11 bases spanning the gap. From germline, CDR1 is SGDLS and CDR2 YYNGEE.

This clonotype came up a few times. The rearrangement uses TRBV20-1 and TRBJ2-3; 7 bases align to TRBD1. Per the germline V gene, CDR1 is DFQATT and CDR2 is SNEGSKA (reference sequence). V was clipped by 6 bases and J by 7 bases; unmatched bases: 7. This CDR3 comprises 12 residues. DNA of the CDR3: TGCAGTGCCACAGGGGCTGGAAATACGCAGTATTTT. Translating it yields CSATGAGNTQYF.

This chain joins TRBV10-1 and TRBJ2-5, with a tentative D call TRBD2 (5 bases). Germline V gives CDR1 WNHNN, CDR2 SYGVQD (reference sequence). The CDR3 runs 15 residues. Trimming shortened V by 3 bases and J by 4 bases, and 15 bases separated the two germline ends. The CDR3 sequence: CASSDGTNRGETQYF. The CDR3 nucleotides are TGCGCCAGCAGTGATGGCACAAACCGGGGAGAGACCCAGTACTTC.